A selection of T cell receptor beta chains follows, all from one sample in a study of T cell responses to AZD1222 COVID-19 vaccine. Clones were read by immunoSEQ multiplex PCR, and TCRdb kept only the in-frame ones, dropping some. The sample has roughly 150,000 clones, 90% seen once; the top ten hold 1.5% to 2%. Sequenced here: peripheral blood, sampled 28 days after the second AZD1222 dose. The receptors stem from an adult who received the AZD1222 COVID-19 vaccine. Each CDR3 is given with its conserved first and last residue. Fields, in order: V gene, clone size, D gene, J gene, CDR3 DNA, CDR3 protein. The D gene is left open where the match is weak. The size field is filled for only some rows; it gives once, few, many or a size class.

v_call: TRBV4-1; clone_size: -; d_call: -; j_call: TRBJ1-2; cdr3_nt: TGCGCCAGCAGCCACACCGAGGGGTCGGTCTATGGCTACACCTTC; cdr3_aa: CASSHTEGSVYGYTF
v_call: TRBV4-2; clone_size: -; d_call: -; j_call: TRBJ2-1; cdr3_nt: TGTGCCAGCAGCCAAGATTTAGGATTCGGGAATGAGCAGTTCTTC; cdr3_aa: CASSQDLGFGNEQFF
v_call: TRBV4-3; clone_size: -; d_call: -; j_call: TRBJ2-1; cdr3_nt: TGCGCCAGCAGCCCCGGGAGTAGCTACTATGAGCAGTTCTTC; cdr3_aa: CASSPGSSYYEQFF
v_call: TRBV5-6; clone_size: -; d_call: TRBD1; j_call: TRBJ2-2; cdr3_nt: TGTGCCAGCAGCTTGGGACAGGGGAGATACACCGGGGAGCTGTTTTTT; cdr3_aa: CASSLGQGRYTGELFF
v_call: TRBV28; clone_size: -; d_call: -; j_call: TRBJ1-2; cdr3_nt: TGTGCCAGCAGTTTCTCCTCCCCCGGGGGGGCGAATAATGGCTACACCTTC; cdr3_aa: CASSFSSPGGANNGYTF
v_call: TRBV9; clone_size: -; d_call: TRBD2; j_call: TRBJ2-7; cdr3_nt: TGTGCCAGCAGCGTAGACGGGACTAGCGGGGACTACGAGCAGTACTTC; cdr3_aa: CASSVDGTSGDYEQYF
v_call: TRBV2; clone_size: -; d_call: TRBD1; j_call: TRBJ1-2; cdr3_nt: TGTGCCAGCGCACCGGGACAGAACTATGGCTACACCTTC; cdr3_aa: CASAPGQNYGYTF
v_call: TRBV30; clone_size: -; d_call: -; j_call: TRBJ1-4; cdr3_nt: TGTGCCTGGAGTGTTTGGGACCCGGCGAATGAAAAACTGTTTTTT; cdr3_aa: CAWSVWDPANEKLFF
v_call: TRBV3-1/TRBV3-2; clone_size: -; d_call: -; j_call: TRBJ2-7; cdr3_nt: TGTGCCAGCAGCCAGCTAGCTGATGGAATCTACGAGCAGTACTTC; cdr3_aa: CASSQLADGIYEQYF
v_call: TRBV5-1; clone_size: -; d_call: TRBD1; j_call: TRBJ1-2; cdr3_nt: TGCGCCAGCACCGGGACAGGGAATCCCTATGGCTACACCTTC; cdr3_aa: CASTGTGNPYGYTF
v_call: TRBV19; clone_size: -; d_call: -; j_call: TRBJ2-1; cdr3_nt: TGTGCCAGTAGAGAGGACTCCTACAATGAGCAGTTCTTC; cdr3_aa: CASREDSYNEQFF
v_call: TRBV4-2; clone_size: -; d_call: -; j_call: TRBJ2-7; cdr3_nt: TGTGCCAGCAGCCAAGAAAAGAGATGGGACTACGAGCAGTACTTC; cdr3_aa: CASSQEKRWDYEQYF
v_call: TRBV3-1/TRBV3-2; clone_size: -; d_call: -; j_call: TRBJ1-3; cdr3_nt: TGTGCCAGCAGCCAGGCCTCGAGGAACACCATATATTTT; cdr3_aa: CASSQASRNTIYF
v_call: TRBV7-2; clone_size: -; d_call: -; j_call: TRBJ1-2; cdr3_nt: TGTGCCAGCAGCTTAGAAGGCAGTTCCAGTAACTATGGCTACACCTTC; cdr3_aa: CASSLEGSSSNYGYTF
v_call: TRBV28; clone_size: -; d_call: -; j_call: TRBJ1-4; cdr3_nt: TGTGCCAGCACGAGGGGAGATGAAAAACTGTTTTTT; cdr3_aa: CASTRGDEKLFF
v_call: TRBV19; clone_size: -; d_call: -; j_call: TRBJ2-1; cdr3_nt: TGTGCCAGTAGTCTTCACATAGGGGGACGGCGAATCTCAGTGTCCTACAATGAGCAGTTCTTC; cdr3_aa: CASSLHIGGRRISVSYNEQFF
v_call: TRBV14; clone_size: -; d_call: -; j_call: TRBJ2-3; cdr3_nt: TGTGCCAGCAGCCAAGGGCGAGGGGGGAGGTCAGATACGCAGTATTTT; cdr3_aa: CASSQGRGGRSDTQYF
v_call: TRBV6-5; clone_size: -; d_call: TRBD1; j_call: TRBJ1-2; cdr3_nt: TGTGCCAGCAGTTTGCAGGGGGGCCTTAACTATGGCTACACCTTC; cdr3_aa: CASSLQGGLNYGYTF
v_call: TRBV5-8; clone_size: -; d_call: -; j_call: TRBJ1-1; cdr3_nt: TGTGCCAGCAGCTTTCCAGGCAACGGTGAAGCTTTCTTT; cdr3_aa: CASSFPGNGEAFF
v_call: TRBV4-1; clone_size: once; d_call: TRBD2; j_call: TRBJ2-1; cdr3_nt: TGCGCCAGCAGCCAAGTGACTAGCGGGCCCTATGAGCAGTTCTTC; cdr3_aa: CASSQVTSGPYEQFF
v_call: TRBV29-1; clone_size: -; d_call: TRBD1; j_call: TRBJ1-2; cdr3_nt: TGCAGCGTTGCCCCGGGACAGGGGTACTATGGCTACACCTTC; cdr3_aa: CSVAPGQGYYGYTF
v_call: TRBV7-8; clone_size: -; d_call: -; j_call: TRBJ1-2; cdr3_nt: TGTGCCAGCAGCCCCAGGTGGGGAAACTATGGCTACACCTTC; cdr3_aa: CASSPRWGNYGYTF
v_call: TRBV15; clone_size: few; d_call: -; j_call: TRBJ1-2; cdr3_nt: TGTGCCACCAGTCTACAGGGTTCCACAGGTGGCTACACCTTC; cdr3_aa: CATSLQGSTGGYTF
v_call: TRBV5-4; clone_size: -; d_call: TRBD1; j_call: TRBJ1-1; cdr3_nt: TGTGCCAGCAGCACCAGGACAGGTACACACACTGAAGCTTTCTTT; cdr3_aa: CASSTRTGTHTEAFF
v_call: TRBV13; clone_size: -; d_call: -; j_call: TRBJ1-1; cdr3_nt: TGTGCCAGCAGCTTAGGACCAGGGTTAAACACTGAAGCTTTCTTT; cdr3_aa: CASSLGPGLNTEAFF
v_call: TRBV6-1; clone_size: -; d_call: -; j_call: TRBJ2-2; cdr3_nt: TGTGCCAGCAGTGTTGGGATCCCCTCCTATACGAACACCGGGGAGCTGTTTTTT; cdr3_aa: CASSVGIPSYTNTGELFF
v_call: TRBV10-2; clone_size: -; d_call: -; j_call: TRBJ1-3; cdr3_nt: TGCGCCAGCATGGACAGACCTGGAAACACCATATATTTT; cdr3_aa: CASMDRPGNTIYF
v_call: TRBV5-1; clone_size: -; d_call: -; j_call: TRBJ2-2; cdr3_nt: TGCGCCAGCAGCTCGGCTTTGGGGGGTACCGGGGAGCTGTTTTTT; cdr3_aa: CASSSALGGTGELFF
v_call: TRBV4-3; clone_size: -; d_call: TRBD2; j_call: TRBJ2-3; cdr3_nt: TGCGCCAGCAGCCAAGATAATGCGGGAGGGCCAAGAGATACGCAGTATTTT; cdr3_aa: CASSQDNAGGPRDTQYF
v_call: TRBV5-1; clone_size: -; d_call: TRBD1; j_call: TRBJ1-2; cdr3_nt: TGCGCCAGCAGCTCGCCGGGACAGGGAACCTATGGCTACACCTTC; cdr3_aa: CASSSPGQGTYGYTF
v_call: TRBV19; clone_size: few; d_call: -; j_call: TRBJ1-5; cdr3_nt: TGTGCCAGTAGTATTGGTACCGGGGGCAATCAGCCCCAGCATTTT; cdr3_aa: CASSIGTGGNQPQHF
v_call: TRBV5-1; clone_size: -; d_call: -; j_call: TRBJ2-1; cdr3_nt: TGCGCCAGCAGCTATGGGCAGCAGCGGAATGAGCAGTTCTTC; cdr3_aa: CASSYGQQRNEQFF
v_call: TRBV5-6; clone_size: -; d_call: TRBD1; j_call: TRBJ1-4; cdr3_nt: TGTGCCAGCAGCTTGTGGGTGTGGAGGACAGGTAATGAAAAACTGTTTTTT; cdr3_aa: CASSLWVWRTGNEKLFF
v_call: TRBV30; clone_size: -; d_call: -; j_call: TRBJ1-1; cdr3_nt: TGTGCCTGGACCGGCGGGAACACTGAAGCTTTCTTT; cdr3_aa: CAWTGGNTEAFF
v_call: TRBV30; clone_size: -; d_call: TRBD2; j_call: TRBJ2-1; cdr3_nt: TGTGCCTGGAGTGTATGGACTAGCGGGATCAATGAGCAGTTCTTC; cdr3_aa: CAWSVWTSGINEQFF
v_call: TRBV19; clone_size: -; d_call: -; j_call: TRBJ2-4; cdr3_nt: TGTGCCAGTAGTATGTGGGGCCTGGCCAAAAACATTCAGTACTTC; cdr3_aa: CASSMWGLAKNIQYF
v_call: TRBV4-1; clone_size: -; d_call: -; j_call: TRBJ1-6; cdr3_nt: TGCGCCAGCAGCCAAGTTGTAGGCTCACCCCTCCACTTT; cdr3_aa: CASSQVVGSPLHF
v_call: TRBV5-8; clone_size: -; d_call: -; j_call: TRBJ2-5; cdr3_nt: TGTGCCAGCAGCGGAGGGGGCGCAGGCGAGACCCAGTACTTC; cdr3_aa: CASSGGGAGETQYF
v_call: TRBV5-1; clone_size: -; d_call: -; j_call: TRBJ1-4; cdr3_nt: TGCGCCAGCAGCTTGACGTCCGCCGCAACTAATGAAAAACTGTTTTTT; cdr3_aa: CASSLTSAATNEKLFF
v_call: TRBV9; clone_size: -; d_call: TRBD1; j_call: TRBJ2-5; cdr3_nt: TGTGCCAGCAGTCCCGGACAGGGGGCAGGTCAAGAGACCCAGTACTTC; cdr3_aa: CASSPGQGAGQETQYF
v_call: TRBV6-5; clone_size: -; d_call: -; j_call: TRBJ1-3; cdr3_nt: TGTGCCAGCAGTTACTCAGGGGTAAACTCTGGAAACACCATATATTTT; cdr3_aa: CASSYSGVNSGNTIYF
v_call: TRBV20-1; clone_size: -; d_call: -; j_call: TRBJ1-1; cdr3_nt: TGCAGTGCTAGTATCCCCTTTCCCACTGAAGCTTTCTTT; cdr3_aa: CSASIPFPTEAFF
v_call: TRBV4-1; clone_size: -; d_call: TRBD1; j_call: TRBJ1-1; cdr3_nt: TGCGCCAGCAGCCATCCATTACAGGGGGCTATGAACACTGAAGCTTTCTTT; cdr3_aa: CASSHPLQGAMNTEAFF
v_call: TRBV19; clone_size: -; d_call: TRBD2; j_call: TRBJ2-3; cdr3_nt: TGTGCCAGTAGCAGCTGGGGACTAGTGGGCACAGATACGCAGTATTTT; cdr3_aa: CASSSWGLVGTDTQYF
v_call: TRBV6-5; clone_size: -; d_call: TRBD1; j_call: TRBJ1-4; cdr3_nt: TGTGCCAGCAGCTCCCCGACAGGGGAAGAAAAACTGTTTTTT; cdr3_aa: CASSSPTGEEKLFF
v_call: TRBV23-1; clone_size: -; d_call: TRBD2; j_call: TRBJ2-7; cdr3_nt: TGCGCCAGCAGTAAGAAGCGGGAGGCTAACTACGAGCAGTACTTC; cdr3_aa: CASSKKREANYEQYF
v_call: TRBV2; clone_size: -; d_call: TRBD1; j_call: TRBJ1-3; cdr3_nt: TGTGCCAGCAGTTTGGGACAGGGGGCTGGAAACACCATATATTTT; cdr3_aa: CASSLGQGAGNTIYF
v_call: TRBV19; clone_size: -; d_call: -; j_call: TRBJ1-1; cdr3_nt: TGTGCCAGTAGTATCCGGAGGAGAGCTTTCTTT; cdr3_aa: CASSIRRRAFF
v_call: TRBV2; clone_size: -; d_call: -; j_call: TRBJ1-1; cdr3_nt: TGTGCCAGCAGTGATGAACAGCCGGCGAACACTGAAGCTTTCTTT; cdr3_aa: CASSDEQPANTEAFF
v_call: TRBV5-1; clone_size: -; d_call: -; j_call: TRBJ1-2; cdr3_nt: TGCGCCAGCAGCTTGGGAACAGCTAACTATGGCTACACCTTC; cdr3_aa: CASSLGTANYGYTF
v_call: TRBV11-3; clone_size: -; d_call: -; j_call: TRBJ1-2; cdr3_nt: TGTGCCAGCAGCTTAGGTAGGGACTATGGCTACACCTTC; cdr3_aa: CASSLGRDYGYTF
v_call: TRBV5-4; clone_size: -; d_call: TRBD1; j_call: TRBJ2-3; cdr3_nt: TGTGCCAGCAGCCCGGGACAGGGGGCGGTAGATACGCAGTATTTT; cdr3_aa: CASSPGQGAVDTQYF
v_call: TRBV10-3; clone_size: -; d_call: -; j_call: TRBJ1-3; cdr3_nt: TGTGCCATCAGCGGCTCTGGAAACACCATATATTTT; cdr3_aa: CAISGSGNTIYF
v_call: TRBV5-1; clone_size: -; d_call: TRBD1; j_call: TRBJ2-3; cdr3_nt: TGCGCCAGCAGCTTGTCGGGCAGGGGGAGCACAGATACGCAGTATTTT; cdr3_aa: CASSLSGRGSTDTQYF
v_call: TRBV28; clone_size: -; d_call: -; j_call: TRBJ1-2; cdr3_nt: TGTGCCAGCAGTTTAGGGACCTCGTATGGCTACACCTTC; cdr3_aa: CASSLGTSYGYTF